This T cell receptor beta chain is from a study of lymphopenia after photon versus proton radiotherapy. General observations from the study: Photon-treated patients lost naive T cells and TCR diversity; proton-treated stayed stable. After lymphocyte nadir, photon-treated repertoires showed oligoclonal expansion, especially CD8+ Temra. Larger post-nadir TCR diversity loss correlated inversely with survival in deceased patients.

Sequencing was performed with immunoSEQ multiplex PCR; in TCRdb, only in-frame clones are kept and a portion is missing. Among 70,000 to 95,000 clones listed, around 88% were seen once. The CDR3 contains 19 residues. Trimming cost V 1 base and J 0 bases; bases outside gene matches: 8. CDR1 is SGHNT and CDR2 is YENEEA in the germline V gene. A note on this clone: Its specificity is not known.

The chain couples TRBV11-3 to TRBJ2-1, with TRBD2 matching over 11 bases. Sequences were derived from peripheral blood, sampled from a patient treated with proton-based radiotherapy. This receptor was obtained from a man in his 60s with pancreatic cancer. CDR3 in DNA: TGTGCCAGCAGCTTAGGGTCGGTAGCGGGAGGGAGCTCCTACAATGAGCAGTTCTTC. It codes for CASSLGSVAGGSSYNEQFF.